This TCR beta chain was found in a study of blood T cell repertoires in COVID-19. Overall study: Both acute and convalescent COVID-19 samples were obtained from the United States, Italy and Spain.

Under the authors' procedure: Scientists estimated how many nucleated cells there were by amplifying reference gene primers. Measured with immunoSEQ multiplex PCR; TCRdb has only the in-frame clones, and not every one. V, J and clone size derive from that table, while D and trimming were established from the DNA sequence. The profile shows fewer than 150,000 clones, around 85% of them singletons. This clone was picked up a small number of times. There are 17 residues in the CDR3. The chain combines TRBV21-1 with TRBJ2-2; TRBD2 is taken as the D call from the table, unchecked against the DNA. TRBV21-1 is termed a pseudogene. The material sequenced was peripheral blood. This receptor was obtained from a woman between 45 and 60 years old who had recovered from COVID-19. The CDR3 spells CASSKQRQGGDTGELFF. The DNA for the CDR3 is TGTGCCAGCAGCAAACAGAGGCAGGGAGGGGACACCGGGGAGCTGTTTTTT.